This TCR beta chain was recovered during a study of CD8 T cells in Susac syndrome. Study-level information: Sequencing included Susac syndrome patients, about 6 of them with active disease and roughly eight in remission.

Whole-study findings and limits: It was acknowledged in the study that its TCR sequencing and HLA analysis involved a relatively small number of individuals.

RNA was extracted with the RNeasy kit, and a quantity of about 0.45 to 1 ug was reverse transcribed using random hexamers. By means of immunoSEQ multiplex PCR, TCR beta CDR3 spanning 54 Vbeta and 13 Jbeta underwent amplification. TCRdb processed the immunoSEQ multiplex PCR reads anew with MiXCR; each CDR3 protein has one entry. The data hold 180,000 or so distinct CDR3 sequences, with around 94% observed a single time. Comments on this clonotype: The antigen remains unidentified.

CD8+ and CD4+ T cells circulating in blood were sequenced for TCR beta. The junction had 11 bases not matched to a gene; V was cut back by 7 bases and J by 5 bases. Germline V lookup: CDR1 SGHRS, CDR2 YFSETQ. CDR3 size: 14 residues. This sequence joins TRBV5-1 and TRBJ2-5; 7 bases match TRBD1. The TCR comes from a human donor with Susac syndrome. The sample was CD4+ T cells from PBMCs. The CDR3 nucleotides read TGCGCCAGCGGGCTGGGACAGTGGACCGAGACCCAGTACTTC. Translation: CASGLGQWTETQYF.